The 2 T cell receptor beta chains reported below all come from one sample, sequenced in a study of blood T cell repertoires in COVID-19. Clones were sequenced by immunoSEQ multiplex PCR, and TCRdb holds only the in-frame ones, with some missing. The sample carries about 82,000 clones, around 82% recorded once. Sequencing used peripheral blood. The receptors were gathered from a man in his 60s with COVID-19, enrolled during active disease.

The rearrangement links TRBV30 to TRBJ2-2; 8 bases are shared with TRBD2. Germline lookup yields CDR1 GTSNPN and CDR2 SVGIG (reference sequence). The CDR3 has 14 residues. V shed 8 bases, J shed 5 bases, and the junction held 10 bases outside the gene matches. The CDR3 sequence is CALSGMGKTGELFF. CDR3 in DNA: TGTGCCCTTAGCGGGATGGGGAAAACCGGGGAGCTGTTTTTT.

The chain combines TRBV27 with TRBJ2-7; 13 bases are shared with TRBD2. Trimming removed 5 bases from V and 5 bases from J; junction bases left unmatched: 9. This CDR3 region has 16 residues. Looked up from germline, CDR1 is MNHEY and CDR2 is SMNVEV (reference sequence). In DNA, the CDR3 is TGTGCCAGCAGTACTTCCGGGACTAGCGGGGTGGACGAGCAGTACTTC. Its translation: CASSTSGTSGVDEQYF.